This T cell receptor (beta chain) was obtained from a study of T-cell reconstitution after alpha-beta-depleted transplantation in children (dated by TCRdb to between 2015 and 2016). Turning to the overall study: Using TCR repertoire profiling, the study followed T-cell immune reconstitution in a quantitative way in children after TCRalphabeta/CD19-depleted allogeneic hematopoietic cell transplantation. Points the paper makes about the study in general: In some patients, high TCRbeta diversity at day 60 was attributed to recipient T cells and intrathymic progenitors that had survived conditioning. The frequencies of hyperexpanded clones fell over the following months, and after one year, T-cell counts and TCRbeta diversity were mostly attributed to newly produced T cells. Apparently early alphabetaT-cell count recovery about two months after transplant reportedly relied on only several hundred rapidly expanded clones derived from non-depleted graft cells.

The treatment or condition label on this specimen signifies: allogeneic hematopoietic cell transplantation with graft depleted of TCRalphabeta T cells and CD19 B cells. Transplant recipients were children who received TCRalphabeta/CD19-depleted allogeneic hematopoietic cell grafts. In its sample, this clonotype was seen a few times. Its antigen target is currently unknown. Base qualities are missing; no much larger clone stands one base away. The receptor library was made with PCR. The run used an Illumina HiSeq 2500. TCR libraries were prepared with molecular barcoding, using unique molecular identifiers to normalize TCRbeta repertoire quantification. TCRdb took the public reads, trimmed them with fastp at Q25, ran MiXCR for clone calling and kept in-frame beta chains. Records with the same CDR3 protein are collapsed into one entry carrying the most frequent genes and DNA. The sample contains fewer than 150,000 distinct CDR3 sequences, more than 9.5% of them found a single time. The ten largest make up about 24% of the sample.

The CDR3 covers 18 residues, taking in both the cysteine and the phenylalanine. Only CDR3 DNA remains: 54 bases, in frame from the first base. Based on the germline V gene, the CDR1 and CDR2 sequences are SGHRS and YFSETQ. Germline trimming amounts to 3 bases on V and 1 base on J, with 11 as the count of junction bases outside the gene matches. Sequencing used PBMCs, mostly from graft donor cells, obtained 180 days after TCRalphabeta/CD19-depleted stem cell transplant. The TCR was taken from a girl under three years old who had a stem cell transplant for combined immunodeficiency, so the T cells may come from the graft donor. Here the chain combines TRBV5-1 and TRBJ2-5, with 11 bases in between that match TRBD2. The nucleotides are TGCGCCAGCAGCTACCATTTGACTAGCGGGATAATCCAAGAGACCCAGTACTTC. Its protein reads: CASSYHLTSGIIQETQYF.